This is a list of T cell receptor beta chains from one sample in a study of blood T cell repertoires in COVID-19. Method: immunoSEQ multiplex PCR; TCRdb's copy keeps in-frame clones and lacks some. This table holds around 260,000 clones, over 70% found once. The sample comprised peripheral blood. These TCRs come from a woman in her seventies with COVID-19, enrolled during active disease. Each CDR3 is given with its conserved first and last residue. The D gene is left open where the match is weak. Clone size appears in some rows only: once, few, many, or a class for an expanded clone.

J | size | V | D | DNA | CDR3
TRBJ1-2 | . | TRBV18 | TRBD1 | TGTGCCAGCTCACCACCGTCCAATGACAGGGGGGGAGGCTACACCTTC | CASSPPSNDRGGGYTF
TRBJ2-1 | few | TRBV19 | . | TGTGCCAGTAGTACTCTAGCGAGGTCCTACAATGAGCAGTTCTTC | CASSTLARSYNEQFF
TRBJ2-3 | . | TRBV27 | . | TGTGCCAGCAGTTCTTCAGTTAGCACAGATACGCAGTATTTT | CASSSSVSTDTQYF
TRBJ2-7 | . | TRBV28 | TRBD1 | TGTGCCAGCAGAGGACAGGGGGGGCGTATGTACGAGCAGTACTTC | CASRGQGGRMYEQYF
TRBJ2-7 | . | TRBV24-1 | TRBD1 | TGTGCCACCAGTGACCCGGGACAGGGCAACTACGAGCAGTACTTC | CATSDPGQGNYEQYF
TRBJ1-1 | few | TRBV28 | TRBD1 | TGTGCCAGCAGTGCCTCAGGGGGCACTGAAGCTTTCTTT | CASSASGGTEAFF
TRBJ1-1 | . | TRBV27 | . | TGTGCCAGCAGTTTGACGTGGCGGGACCCCTCGGTTCGCACTGAAGCTTTCTTT | CASSLTWRDPSVRTEAFF
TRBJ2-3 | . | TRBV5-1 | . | TGCGCCAGCAGCTTGGAGGGGATGGCAGATACGCAGTATTTT | CASSLEGMADTQYF
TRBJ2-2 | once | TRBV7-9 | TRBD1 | TGTGCCAGCAGTCATTTCCGAGGGACAGGGGGAACCGGGGAGCTGTTTTTT | CASSHFRGTGGTGELFF
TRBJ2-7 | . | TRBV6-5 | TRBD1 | TGTGCCAGCATCCGGGGACAGGGCTCCACCGAGCAGTACTTC | CASIRGQGSTEQYF
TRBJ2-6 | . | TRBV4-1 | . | TGCGCCAGCAGCCCCCTGACAGGTAACTCTGGGGCCAACGTCCTGACTTTC | CASSPLTGNSGANVLTF
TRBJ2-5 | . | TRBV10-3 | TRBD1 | TGTGCCATCAGCCTAGGGGGCGTCAGGGAAGAGACCCAGTACTTC | CAISLGGVREETQYF
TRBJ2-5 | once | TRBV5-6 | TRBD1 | TGTGCCAGCAGCTTGAGGGGGCTAGGGGGAGAGACCCAGTACTTC | CASSLRGLGGETQYF
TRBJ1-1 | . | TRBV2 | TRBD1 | TGTGCCAGCAGTGAAGCCCGGACAGGGAGAGGGGCTTTCTTT | CASSEARTGRGAFF
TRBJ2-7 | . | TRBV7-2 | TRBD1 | TGTGCCAGCAGCTTCCGGGACAGGGCCCACGAGCAGTACTTC | CASSFRDRAHEQYF
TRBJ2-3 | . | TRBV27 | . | TGTGCCAGCAGCCGCAGACACACAGATACGCAGTATTTT | CASSRRHTDTQYF
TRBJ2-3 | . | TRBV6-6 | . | TGTGCCAGCACTAGCACAGATACGCAGTATTTT | CASTSTDTQYF
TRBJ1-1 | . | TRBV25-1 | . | TGTGCCACCCTGTCGGACCAGGGAGGGACTGAAGCTTTCTTT | CATLSDQGGTEAFF
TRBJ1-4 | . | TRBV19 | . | TGTGCCAGTAGTATAGGGGGGACTCCTAATGAAAAACTGTTTTTT | CASSIGGTPNEKLFF